The rows below give T cell receptor beta chains drawn from one sample of a study of STAT5B mutations in CD4+ large granular lymphocyte leukemia. The method was immunoSEQ multiplex PCR; TCRdb's version includes in-frame clones alone and lacks a portion of them. In the table there are tens of thousands of clones, less than 80% of which are singletons. Sequenced sample: CD4+ T cells from blood buffy coats. Receptors originate from a human donor in good health. CDR3s include the opening cysteine and the closing phenylalanine or tryptophan. D genes are given only for firm matches. Clone size is given for some rows only: seen once, a few or many times, or a class if the clone is expanded.

v_gene	j_gene	d_gene	abundance	CDR3nt	CDR3aa
TRBV5-1	TRBJ1-6	-	-	TGCGCCAGCAGCTTGGTCGGGGTGAATTCACCCCTCCACTTT	CASSLVGVNSPLHF
TRBV10-3	TRBJ1-1	-	-	TGTGCCATCAGTGAGGTAACGTCGAACACTGAAGCTTTCTTT	CAISEVTSNTEAFF
TRBV27	TRBJ1-6	-	-	TGTGCCAGCAGTTTTGAGCAGAGCTCCTATAATTCACCCCTCCACTTT	CASSFEQSSYNSPLHF
TRBV7-3	TRBJ2-1	-	-	TGTGCCAGCAGCTTAAACCCGTCGTATGAGCAGTTCTTC	CASSLNPSYEQFF
TRBV28	TRBJ2-7	-	-	TGTGCCAGCAGTTTACAGTACGAGCAGTACTTC	CASSLQYEQYF
TRBV10-3	TRBJ1-6	-	-	TGTGCCATCGGCCTGAACAGGACAGCACCCCTCCACTTT	CAIGLNRTAPLHF
TRBV7-7	TRBJ2-5	TRBD1	-	TGTGCTAGCAGCCGTACAGGGGGGGAGACCCAGTACTTC	CASSRTGGETQYF
TRBV5-1	TRBJ2-7	-	-	TGCGCCAGCGCTGTAGGGAGCTCCTACGAGCAGTACTTC	CASAVGSSYEQYF
TRBV7-3	TRBJ2-1	-	-	TGTGCCAGCAGCTTACGTCCCGACTCCTACAATGAGCAGTTCTTC	CASSLRPDSYNEQFF
TRBV11-2	TRBJ2-3	TRBD1	-	TGTGCCAGCAGCTTAGGACAGGCGACAGGGGGAACAGATACGCAGTATTTT	CASSLGQATGGTDTQYF
TRBV27	TRBJ2-4	-	once	TGTGCCAGCAGCACCTTAGCCAGGACAGACAAAAACATTCAGTACTTC	CASSTLARTDKNIQYF
TRBV30	TRBJ1-2	-	few	TGTGCCTGGGTGCGACGGGGCACTAACTATGGCTACACCTTC	CAWVRRGTNYGYTF
TRBV7-2	TRBJ1-2	-	-	TGTGCCAGCAGCTTATTGGACTATGGCTACACCTTC	CASSLLDYGYTF
TRBV9	TRBJ1-6	-	-	TGTGCCAGCAGCGTAGGGGTAGTCTATAATTCACCCCTCCACTTT	CASSVGVVYNSPLHF
TRBV15	TRBJ2-4	-	-	TGTGCCACCAGCAGTGATGTGGCAAACATTCAGTACTTC	CATSSDVANIQYF
TRBV9	TRBJ2-1	-	few	TGTGCCAGCAATAGTGACAGCTCCTACAATGAGCAGTTCTTC	CASNSDSSYNEQFF
TRBV5-6	TRBJ2-3	TRBD2	once	TGTGCCAGCAGCTTTCGGATAGCGGGGTTACAAGATACGCAGTATTTT	CASSFRIAGLQDTQYF
TRBV19	TRBJ1-6	-	-	TGTGCCAGTATACCGACAGGATATAATTCACCCCTCCACTTT	CASIPTGYNSPLHF
TRBV7-8	TRBJ1-3	-	-	TGTGCCAGCAGCCCTCTCGGCTCTGGAAACACCATATATTTT	CASSPLGSGNTIYF
TRBV4-1	TRBJ1-4	-	-	TGCGCCAGCAGCCAACCTGGACAGTCGGGTGAAAAACTGTTTTTT	CASSQPGQSGEKLFF
TRBV6-5	TRBJ2-2	-	-	TGTGCCAGCAGTTCGACAAGGGCCGGGGAGCTGTTTTTT	CASSSTRAGELFF
TRBV2	TRBJ1-1	TRBD1	once	TGTGCCAGCAGTTACAGGGGGCCGAACACTGAAGCTTTCTTT	CASSYRGPNTEAFF